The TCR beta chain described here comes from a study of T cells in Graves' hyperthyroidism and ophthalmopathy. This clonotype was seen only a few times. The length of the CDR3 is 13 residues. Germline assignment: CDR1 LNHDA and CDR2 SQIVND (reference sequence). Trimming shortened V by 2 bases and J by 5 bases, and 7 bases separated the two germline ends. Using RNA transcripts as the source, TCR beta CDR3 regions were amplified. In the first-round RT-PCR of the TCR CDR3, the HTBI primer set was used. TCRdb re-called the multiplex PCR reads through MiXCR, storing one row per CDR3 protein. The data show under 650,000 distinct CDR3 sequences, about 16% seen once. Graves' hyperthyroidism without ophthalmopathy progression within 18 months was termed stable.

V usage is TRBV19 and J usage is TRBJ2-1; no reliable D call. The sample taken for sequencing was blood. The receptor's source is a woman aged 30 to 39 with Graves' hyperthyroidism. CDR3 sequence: CASSISQDNEQFF. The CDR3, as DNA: TGTGCCAGTAGTATAAGTCAGGACAATGAGCAGTTCTTC.